Listed here is a single T cell receptor (beta chain). No antigen is known for it. The data stem from a study of beta chain features in type 1 diabetes. Whole-study findings and limits: In the patient group, naive, central memory and Treg TCRB repertoires seemed more alike than in the healthy donor group.

The V and J ends lost 10 bases and 1 base, in that order; junction bases with no gene match: 6. Per germline, CDR1 SGHTA and CDR2 FQGNSA. The CDR3 is 13 amino acids. Isolated RNA was reverse transcribed in full, so expressed TCRB transcripts were sequenced. Profiling relied on immunoSEQ multiplex PCR, and the TCRdb table lists in-frame clones only, not all of them. There are fewer than 900,000 clones in the sample; 17% occur only once, and 0.023% lies in the top ten. The chain combines TRBV7-2 with TRBJ2-5; 7 bases match TRBD1. What was sequenced was naive CD4+ T cells from blood. The origin of this receptor is a woman in her late teens or twenties in good health. CDR3 DNA: TGTGCCACCGCGACAGGGTTCCAAGAGACCCAGTACTTC. Its protein is CATATGFQETQYF.